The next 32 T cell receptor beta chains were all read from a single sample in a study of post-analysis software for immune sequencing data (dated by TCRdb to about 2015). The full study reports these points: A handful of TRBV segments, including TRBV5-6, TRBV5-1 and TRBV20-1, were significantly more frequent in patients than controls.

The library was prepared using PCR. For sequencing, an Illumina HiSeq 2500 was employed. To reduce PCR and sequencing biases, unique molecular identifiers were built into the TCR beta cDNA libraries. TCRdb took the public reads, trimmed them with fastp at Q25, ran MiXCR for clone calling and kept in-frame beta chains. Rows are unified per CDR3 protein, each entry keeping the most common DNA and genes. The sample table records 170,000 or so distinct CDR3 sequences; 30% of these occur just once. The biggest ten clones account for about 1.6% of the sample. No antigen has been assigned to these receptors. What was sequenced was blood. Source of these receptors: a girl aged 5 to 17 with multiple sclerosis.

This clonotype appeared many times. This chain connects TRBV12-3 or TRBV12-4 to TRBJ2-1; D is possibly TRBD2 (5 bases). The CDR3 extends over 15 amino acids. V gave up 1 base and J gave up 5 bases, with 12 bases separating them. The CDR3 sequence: CASSLDGLANNEQFF. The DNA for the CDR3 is TGTGCCAGCAGTTTAGACGGACTGGCTAACAATGAGCAGTTCTTC.

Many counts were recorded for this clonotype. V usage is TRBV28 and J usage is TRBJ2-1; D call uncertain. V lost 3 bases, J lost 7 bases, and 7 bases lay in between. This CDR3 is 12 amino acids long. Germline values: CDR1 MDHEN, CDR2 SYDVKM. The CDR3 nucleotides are TGTGCCAGCAGTTTTTACCGGAATGAGCAGTTCTTC. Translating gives CASSFYRNEQFF.

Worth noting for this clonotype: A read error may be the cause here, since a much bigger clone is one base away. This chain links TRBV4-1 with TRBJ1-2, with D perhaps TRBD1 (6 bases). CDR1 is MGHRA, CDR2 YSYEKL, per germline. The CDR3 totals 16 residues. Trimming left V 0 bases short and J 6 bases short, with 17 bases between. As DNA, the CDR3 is TGCGCCAGCAGCCAAGATAAGGCAATCCAGGGGCATGGCTACACCTTC. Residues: CASSQDKAIQGHGYTF.

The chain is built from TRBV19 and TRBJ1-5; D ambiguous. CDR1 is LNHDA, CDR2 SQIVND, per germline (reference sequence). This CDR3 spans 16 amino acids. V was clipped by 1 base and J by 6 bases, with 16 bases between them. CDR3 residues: CASSIGWSGWIQPQHF. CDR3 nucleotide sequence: TGTGCCAGTAGTATAGGATGGTCGGGGTGGATTCAGCCCCAGCATTTT. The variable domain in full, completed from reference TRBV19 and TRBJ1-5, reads DGGITQSPKYLFRKEGQNVTLSCEQNLNHDAMYWYRQDPGQGLRLIYYSQIVNDFQKGDIAEGYSVSREKKESFPLTVTSAQKNPTAFYLCASSIGWSGWIQPQHFGDGTRLSIL.

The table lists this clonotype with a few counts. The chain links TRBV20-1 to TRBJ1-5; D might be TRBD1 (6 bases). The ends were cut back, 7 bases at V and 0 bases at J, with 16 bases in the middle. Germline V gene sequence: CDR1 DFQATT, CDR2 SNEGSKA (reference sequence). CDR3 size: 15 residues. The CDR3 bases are TGCAGTGTTCCGGACAGCCCAGGTAGCAATCAGCCCCAGCATTTT. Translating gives CSVPDSPGSNQPQHF.

The CDR3 coding sequence is TGTGCCAGCAGTTTCGGCACAGGACACACTGAAGCTTTCTTT. Encoded protein: CASSFGTGHTEAFF. The chain uses TRBV27 and TRBJ1-1; tentatively, D is TRBD1 (5 bases). The length of the CDR3 is 14 residues. Trimming took 3 bases from V and 3 from J, leaving 11 bases between them. The V gene's germline CDR1 is MNHEY and CDR2 SMNVEV (reference sequence).

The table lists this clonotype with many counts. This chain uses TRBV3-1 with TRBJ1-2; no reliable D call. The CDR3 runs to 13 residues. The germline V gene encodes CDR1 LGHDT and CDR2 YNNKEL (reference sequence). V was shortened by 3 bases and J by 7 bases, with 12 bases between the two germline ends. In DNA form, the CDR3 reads TGTGCCAGCAGCCAGGTCGGTTTGAGTGGCTACACCTTC. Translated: CASSQVGLSGYTF.

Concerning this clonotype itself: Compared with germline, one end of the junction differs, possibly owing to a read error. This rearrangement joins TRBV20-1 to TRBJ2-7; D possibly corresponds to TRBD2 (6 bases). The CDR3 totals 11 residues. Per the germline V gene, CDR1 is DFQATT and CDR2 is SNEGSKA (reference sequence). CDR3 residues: CSAWRGYERYF. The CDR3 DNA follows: TGCAGTGCGTGGAGGGGTTACGAGCGGTACTTC.

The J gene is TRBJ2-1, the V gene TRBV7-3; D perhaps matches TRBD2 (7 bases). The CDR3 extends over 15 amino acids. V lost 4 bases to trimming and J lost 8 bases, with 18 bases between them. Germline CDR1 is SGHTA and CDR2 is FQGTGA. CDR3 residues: CASSSSGWGGDEQFF. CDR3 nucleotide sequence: TGTGCCAGCAGCTCATCAGGGTGGGGGGGCGATGAGCAGTTCTTC.

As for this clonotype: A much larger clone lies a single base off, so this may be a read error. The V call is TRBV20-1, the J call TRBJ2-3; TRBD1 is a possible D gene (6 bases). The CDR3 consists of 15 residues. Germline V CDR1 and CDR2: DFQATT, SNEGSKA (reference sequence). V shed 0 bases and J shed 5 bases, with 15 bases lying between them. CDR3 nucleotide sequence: TGCAGTGCTAGAGATTTGCAGGGGCTGGGAGATACGCAGTATTTT. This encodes CSARDLQGLGDTQYF.

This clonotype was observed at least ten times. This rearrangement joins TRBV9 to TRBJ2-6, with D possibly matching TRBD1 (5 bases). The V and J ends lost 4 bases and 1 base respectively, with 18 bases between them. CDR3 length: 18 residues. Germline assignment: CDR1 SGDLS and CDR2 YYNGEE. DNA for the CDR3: TGTGCCAGCAGCTTACACAGGTTTACTGATTCTGGGGCCAACGTCCTGACTTTC. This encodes CASSLHRFTDSGANVLTF. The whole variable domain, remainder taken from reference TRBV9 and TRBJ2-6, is DSGVTQTPKHLITATGQRVTLRCSPRSGDLSVYWYQQSLDQGLQFLIQYYNGEERAKGNILERFSAQQFPDLHSELNLSSLELGDSALYFCASSLHRFTDSGANVLTFGAGSRLTVL.

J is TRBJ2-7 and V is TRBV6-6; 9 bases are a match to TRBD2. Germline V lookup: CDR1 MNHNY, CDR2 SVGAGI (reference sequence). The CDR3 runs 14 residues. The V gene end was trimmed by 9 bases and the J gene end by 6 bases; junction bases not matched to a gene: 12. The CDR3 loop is CASRVGSGSPEQYF. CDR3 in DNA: TGTGCCAGTCGAGTGGGTAGCGGGAGTCCCGAGCAGTACTTC.

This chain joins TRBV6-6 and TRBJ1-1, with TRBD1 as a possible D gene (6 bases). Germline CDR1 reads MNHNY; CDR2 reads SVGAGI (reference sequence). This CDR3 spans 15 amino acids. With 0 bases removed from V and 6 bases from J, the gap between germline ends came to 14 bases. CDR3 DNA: TGTGCCAGCAGTTACTCGGCGGGGGCAAGTTCTGAAGCTTTCTTT. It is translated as CASSYSAGASSEAFF.

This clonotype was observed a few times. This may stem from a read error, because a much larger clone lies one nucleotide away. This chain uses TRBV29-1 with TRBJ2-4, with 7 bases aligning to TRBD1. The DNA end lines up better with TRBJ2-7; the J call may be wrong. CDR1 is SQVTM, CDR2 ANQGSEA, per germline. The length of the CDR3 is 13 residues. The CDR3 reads CGVLQGFRDEQYF. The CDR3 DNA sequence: TGCGGCGTCTTACAGGGGTTTAGGGACGAGCAGTACTTC.

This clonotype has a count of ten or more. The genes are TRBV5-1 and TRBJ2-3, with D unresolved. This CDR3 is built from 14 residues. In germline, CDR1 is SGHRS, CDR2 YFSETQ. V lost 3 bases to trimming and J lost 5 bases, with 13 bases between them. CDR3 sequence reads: CASSSYTGGDTQYF. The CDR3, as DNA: TGCGCCAGCAGCTCCTACACGGGTGGAGATACGCAGTATTTT.

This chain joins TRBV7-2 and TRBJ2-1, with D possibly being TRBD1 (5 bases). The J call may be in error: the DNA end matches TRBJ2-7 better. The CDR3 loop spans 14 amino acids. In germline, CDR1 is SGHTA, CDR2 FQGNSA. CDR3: CASSFRTRNNEQYF. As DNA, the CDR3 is TGTGCCAGCAGCTTTCGGACACGAAACAATGAGCAGTACTTC.

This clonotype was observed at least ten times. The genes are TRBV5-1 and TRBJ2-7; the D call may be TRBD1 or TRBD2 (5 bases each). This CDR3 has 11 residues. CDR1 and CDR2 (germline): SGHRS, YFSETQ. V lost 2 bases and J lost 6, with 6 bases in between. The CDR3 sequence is CASSFGGEQYF. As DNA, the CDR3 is TGCGCCAGCAGCTTTGGGGGCGAGCAGTACTTC. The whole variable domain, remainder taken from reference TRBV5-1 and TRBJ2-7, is KAGVTQTPRYLIKTRGQQVTLSCSPISGHRSVSWYQQTPGQGLQFLFEYFSETQRNKGNFPGRFSGRQFSNSRSEMNVSTLELGDSALYLCASSFGGEQYFGPGTRLTVT.

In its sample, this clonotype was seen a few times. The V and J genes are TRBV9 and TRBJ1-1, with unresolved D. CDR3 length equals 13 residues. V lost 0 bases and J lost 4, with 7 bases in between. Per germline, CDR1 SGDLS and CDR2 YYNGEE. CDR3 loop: CASSVGSGTEAFF. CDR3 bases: TGTGCCAGCAGCGTAGGTTCAGGCACTGAAGCTTTCTTT.

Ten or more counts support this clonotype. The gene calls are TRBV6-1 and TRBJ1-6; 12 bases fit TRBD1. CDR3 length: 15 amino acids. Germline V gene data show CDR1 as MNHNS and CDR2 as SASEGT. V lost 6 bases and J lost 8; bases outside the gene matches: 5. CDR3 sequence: CASRLGQGAYSPLHF. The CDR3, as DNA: TGTGCCAGCAGATTGGGACAGGGGGCGTATTCACCCCTCCACTTT.

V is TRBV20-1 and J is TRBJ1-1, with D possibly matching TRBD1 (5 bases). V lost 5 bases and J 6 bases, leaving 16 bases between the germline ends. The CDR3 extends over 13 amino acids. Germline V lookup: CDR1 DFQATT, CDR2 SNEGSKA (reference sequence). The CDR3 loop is CSAPGVGGAEAFF. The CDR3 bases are TGCAGTGCTCCCGGGGTGGGGGGAGCTGAAGCTTTCTTT.

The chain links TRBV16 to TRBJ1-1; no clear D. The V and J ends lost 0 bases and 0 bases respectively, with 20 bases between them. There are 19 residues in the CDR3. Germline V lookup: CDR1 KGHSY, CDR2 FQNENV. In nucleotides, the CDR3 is TGTGCCAGCAGCCAATCGGGCCCACAAGGCCCATATATGAACACTGAAGCTTTCTTT. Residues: CASSQSGPQGPYMNTEAFF.

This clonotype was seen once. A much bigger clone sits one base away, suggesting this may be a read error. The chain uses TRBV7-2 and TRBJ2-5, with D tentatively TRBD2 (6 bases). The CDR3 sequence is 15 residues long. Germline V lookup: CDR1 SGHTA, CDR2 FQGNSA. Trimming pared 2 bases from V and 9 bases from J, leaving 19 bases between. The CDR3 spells CASSLSGDSRESQYF. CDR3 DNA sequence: TGTGCCAGCAGCTTATCTGGTGATAGCCGGGAGTCCCAGTACTTC. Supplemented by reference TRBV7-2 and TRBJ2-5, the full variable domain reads GAGVSQSPSNKVTEKGKDVELRCDPISGHTALYWYRQSLGQGLEFLIYFQGNSAPDKSGLPSDRFSAERTGGSVSTLTIQRTQQEDSAVYLCASSLSGDSRESQYFGPGTRLLVL.

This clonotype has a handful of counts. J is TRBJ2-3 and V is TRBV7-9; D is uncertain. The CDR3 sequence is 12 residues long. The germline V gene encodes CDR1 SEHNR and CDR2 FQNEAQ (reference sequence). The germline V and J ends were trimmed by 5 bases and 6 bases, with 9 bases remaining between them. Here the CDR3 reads CASSPHWDTQYF. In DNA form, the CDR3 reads TGTGCCAGCAGCCCCCATTGGGATACGCAGTATTTT. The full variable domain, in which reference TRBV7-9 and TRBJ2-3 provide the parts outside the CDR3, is DTGVSQNPRHKITKRGQNVTFRCDPISEHNRLYWYRQTLGQGPEFLTYFQNEAQLEKSRLLSDRFSAERPKGSFSTLEIQRTEQGDSAMYLCASSPHWDTQYFGPGTRLTVL.

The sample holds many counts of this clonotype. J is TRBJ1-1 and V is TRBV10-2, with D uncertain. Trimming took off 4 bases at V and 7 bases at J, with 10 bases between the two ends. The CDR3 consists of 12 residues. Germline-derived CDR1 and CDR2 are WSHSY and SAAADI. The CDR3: CASSVEPSEAFF. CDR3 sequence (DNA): TGCGCCAGCAGTGTAGAACCCAGTGAAGCTTTCTTT.

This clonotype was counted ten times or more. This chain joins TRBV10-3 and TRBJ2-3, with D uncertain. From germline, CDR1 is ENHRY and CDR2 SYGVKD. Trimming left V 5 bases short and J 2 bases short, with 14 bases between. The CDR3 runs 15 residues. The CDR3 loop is CAISSLRSDTDTQYF. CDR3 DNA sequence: TGTGCCATCAGTTCCTTGAGGTCAGACACAGATACGCAGTATTTT.

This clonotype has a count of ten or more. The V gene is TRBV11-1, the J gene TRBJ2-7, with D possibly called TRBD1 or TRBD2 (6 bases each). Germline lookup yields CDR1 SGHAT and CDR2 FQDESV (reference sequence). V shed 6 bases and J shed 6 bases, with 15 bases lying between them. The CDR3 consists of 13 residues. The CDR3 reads CASRQTGGSEQYF. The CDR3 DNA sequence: TGTGCCAGCAGACAGACCGGGGGCTCCGAGCAGTACTTC. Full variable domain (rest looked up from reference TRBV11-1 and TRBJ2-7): EAEVAQSPRYKITEKSQAVAFWCDPISGHATLYWYRQILGQGPELLVQFQDESVVDDSQLPKDRFSAERLKGVDSTLKIQPAELGDSAMYLCASRQTGGSEQYFGPGTRLTVT.

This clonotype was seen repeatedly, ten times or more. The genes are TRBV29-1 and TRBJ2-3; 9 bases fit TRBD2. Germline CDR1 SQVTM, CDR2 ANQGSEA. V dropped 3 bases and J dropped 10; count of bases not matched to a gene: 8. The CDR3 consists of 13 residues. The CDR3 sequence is CSVDGAGGMAQYF. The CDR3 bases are TGCAGCGTTGACGGTGCGGGAGGGATGGCGCAGTATTTT.

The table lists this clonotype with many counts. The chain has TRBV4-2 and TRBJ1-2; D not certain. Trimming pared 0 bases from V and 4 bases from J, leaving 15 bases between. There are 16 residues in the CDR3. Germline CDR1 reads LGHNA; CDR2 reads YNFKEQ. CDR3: CASSQENSPIIYGYTF. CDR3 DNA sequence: TGTGCCAGCAGCCAAGAGAACAGCCCGATCATCTATGGCTACACCTTC.

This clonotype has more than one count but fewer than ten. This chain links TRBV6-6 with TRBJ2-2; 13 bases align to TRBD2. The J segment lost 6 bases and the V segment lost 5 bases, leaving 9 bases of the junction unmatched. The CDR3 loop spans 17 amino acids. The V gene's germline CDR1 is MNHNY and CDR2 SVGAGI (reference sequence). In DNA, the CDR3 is TGTGCCAGCAGTAAAACTAGCGGGAGGGCCGGGGCCGGGGAGCTGTTTTTT. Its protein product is CASSKTSGRAGAGELFF.

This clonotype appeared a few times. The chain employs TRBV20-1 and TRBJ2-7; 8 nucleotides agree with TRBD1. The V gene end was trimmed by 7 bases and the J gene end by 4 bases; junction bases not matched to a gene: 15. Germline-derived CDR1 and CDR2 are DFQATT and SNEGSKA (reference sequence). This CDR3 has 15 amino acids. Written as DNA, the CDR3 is TGCAGTGGGTCGACAGGGGAAGGGGACAGGTACGAGCAGTACTTC. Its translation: CSGSTGEGDRYEQYF.

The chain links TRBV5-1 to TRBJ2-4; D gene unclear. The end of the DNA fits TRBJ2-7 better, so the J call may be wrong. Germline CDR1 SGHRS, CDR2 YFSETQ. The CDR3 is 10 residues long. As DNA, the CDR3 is TGCGCCAGCAGCGGGATCGAGCAGTACTTC. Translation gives CASSGIEQYF.

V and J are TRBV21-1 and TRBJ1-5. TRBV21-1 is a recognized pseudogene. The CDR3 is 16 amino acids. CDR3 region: CAGSKGLWIGCQPQHF. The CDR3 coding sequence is TGTGCCGGCAGCAAAGGTTTGTGGATTGGGTGTCAGCCCCAGCATTTT.